This T cell receptor (beta chain) was captured by sequencing in a study of a mutant IDH1 vaccine in newly diagnosed glioma. Time point: week 5, during vaccination. A single vaccine dose contained 300 ug of mutant IDH1 20-mer peptide, and topical imiquimod was used with it. This clone occurred once. What it recognizes is unknown. Germline-derived CDR1 and CDR2 are SGHTA and FQGNSA. V was clipped by 3 bases and J by 3 bases, with 11 bases between them. This CDR3 spans 15 amino acids. Here immunoSEQ multiplex PCR was the method, and the copy in TCRdb shows in-frame clones only, minus some. The sample comprises 60,000 or so clones, 84% of which are singletons, and approximately 7.4% rests with the top ten.

The J gene is TRBJ1-4, the V gene TRBV7-2; TRBD1 is a possible D gene (5 bases). The TCR was taken from a woman in her 50s with glioma. The material was PBMCs, obtained from a glioma patient whose treatment included an IDH1 peptide vaccine. The DNA for the CDR3 is TGTGCCAGCAGCTTCGACGGGACTGCTAATGAAAAACTGTTTTTT. Translated, it gives CASSFDGTANEKLFF.